This is a list of T cell receptor beta chains from one sample in a study of beta chain features in type 1 diabetes. Measured with immunoSEQ multiplex PCR; TCRdb has only the in-frame clones, and not every one. The sample lists a few hundred thousand clones, around a quarter occurring once. The sample taken for sequencing was central memory CD4+ T cells from blood. The receptors were gathered from a man aged 25 to 45 in good health. Both conserved end residues are part of each CDR3. D genes are given only for firm matches. Clone size is stated in some rows and not others, as once, few, many or a class when expanded.

v_gene	abundance	d_gene	len	j_gene	CDR3nt	CDR3aa
TRBV7-9	-	TRBD1	14	TRBJ2-7	TGTGCCAGCAGCCCCGGGACAGCTACCTACGAGCAGTACTTC	CASSPGTATYEQYF
TRBV5-4	-	TRBD2	16	TRBJ2-1	TGTGCCAGCAGCCGGTTTAGCGGGAGTTCCTACAATGAGCAGTTCTTC	CASSRFSGSSYNEQFF
TRBV14	few	-	13	TRBJ2-1	TGTGCCAGCAGCCGGACTTGGTACAATGAGCAGTTCTTC	CASSRTWYNEQFF
TRBV27	few	TRBD2	15	TRBJ2-7	TGTGCCAGCAGTTCGGGACTAGCGGGTACCTACGAGCAGTACTTC	CASSSGLAGTYEQYF
TRBV6-5	-	-	14	TRBJ2-6	TGTGCCATCAGTCCTTGGGGGGAAGTAAACGTCCTGACTTTC	CAISPWGEVNVLTF
TRBV7-2	few	TRBD1	14	TRBJ1-2	TGTGCCAGCAGCTCGGACAGGGGACCCTATGGCTACACCTTC	CASSSDRGPYGYTF
TRBV20-1	-	-	11	TRBJ2-3	TGCAGTGCTCAACGGGGAGATACGCAGTATTTT	CSAQRGDTQYF
TRBV6-5	few	TRBD1	15	TRBJ1-1	TGTGCCAGCAGTCCGCTGGGACAGGGGAACACTGAAGCTTTCTTT	CASSPLGQGNTEAFF
TRBV7-7	once	-	15	TRBJ2-7	TGTGCCAGCAGCCCCGGCCAGGGTAGTTTTAGCGAGCAGTACTTC	CASSPGQGSFSEQYF
TRBV7-2	-	TRBD2	19	TRBJ2-7	TGTGCCAGCAGCCCGAGTCCCTTAATAGCGGGAGGGCCAGGTTACGAGCAGTACTTC	CASSPSPLIAGGPGYEQYF
TRBV7-9	once	TRBD1	16	TRBJ1-4	TGTGCCAGCAGCTCGAGAGACAGGGGGCGGGGAGAAAAACTGTTTTTT	CASSSRDRGRGEKLFF
TRBV6-1	-	-	14	TRBJ2-1	TGTGCCAGCAGAATAGAAACCTCCTACAATGAGCAGTTCTTC	CASRIETSYNEQFF
TRBV2	few	TRBD2	14	TRBJ2-3	TGTGCCACCGGTCGGCGGGAGTTCGGAGATACGCAGTATTTT	CATGRREFGDTQYF
TRBV18	few	-	13	TRBJ2-3	TGTGCCAGCTCACCACCTAGCACAGATACGCAGTATTTT	CASSPPSTDTQYF
TRBV20-1	-	-	11	TRBJ1-5	TGCAGTGCTAGTTTAGGGCAGCCCCAGCATTTT	CSASLGQPQHF
TRBV7-2	few	-	13	TRBJ2-1	TGTGCCAGCAGCTTACCTAACTACAATGAGCAGTTCTTC	CASSLPNYNEQFF
TRBV7-8	-	TRBD2	21	TRBJ2-4	TGTGCCGGCGGCTTATACCGGCTTCCAGCGGGGCGTGGGTTGACCAAAAACATTCAGTGCTTC	CAGGLYRLPAGRGLTKNIQCF
TRBV5-1	many	TRBD1	15	TRBJ2-2	TGCGCCAGCAGCTTCACCGGACAGGCGACCGGGGAGCTGTTTTTT	CASSFTGQATGELFF
TRBV14	once	-	15	TRBJ2-2	TGTGCCAGCAGCCAAGGACAGATAACCACCGGGGAGCTGTTTTTT	CASSQGQITTGELFF
TRBV7-6	-	-	13	TRBJ2-3	TGTGCCAGCAGCCTCGGGAACGCCGATACGCAGTATTTT	CASSLGNADTQYF
TRBV11-2	-	-	15	TRBJ1-5	TGTGCCAGCAGCCCGTCGGGGTTAAGCAATCAGCCCCAGCATTTT	CASSPSGLSNQPQHF
TRBV7-9	medium-sized	-	15	TRBJ2-4	TGTGCCAGCAGCTTAGCGGGGGGAGCCAAAAACATTCAGTACTTC	CASSLAGGAKNIQYF
TRBV19	-	-	15	TRBJ2-5	TGTGCCAGTAGTTTTGGGGACGGACGCGAAGAGACCCAGTACTTC	CASSFGDGREETQYF
TRBV5-1	few	TRBD2	16	TRBJ2-3	TGCGCCAGCAGCTTTATGACTAGCGCCAGCACAGATACGCAGTATTTT	CASSFMTSASTDTQYF
TRBV7-2	many	-	14	TRBJ2-3	TGTGCCAGCAGCTTAGCGGGTCCTCCGGATACGCAGTATTTT	CASSLAGPPDTQYF
TRBV14	many	TRBD1	13	TRBJ2-7	TGTGCCAGCAGCCAAGACAGGGGGCGTGAGCAGTACTTC	CASSQDRGREQYF
TRBV4-1	-	TRBD2	19	TRBJ2-7	TGCGCCAGCAGCCAACCTACTAGCGGGAGTTCGTATTCTGGCTACGAGCAGTACTTC	CASSQPTSGSSYSGYEQYF
TRBV5-1	-	-	14	TRBJ1-2	TGCGCCAGCAGCTACAGGGAAGAAGGCTATGGCTACACCTTC	CASSYREEGYGYTF
TRBV2	-	-	13	TRBJ2-3	TGTGCCAGCATCACCCCCGGGAGAGATACGCAGTATTTT	CASITPGRDTQYF
TRBV11-2	-	-	16	TRBJ2-1	TGTGCCAGCAGGGGCCTACAGGGAAACACCTACAATGAGCAGTTCTTC	CASRGLQGNTYNEQFF
TRBV7-9	-	TRBD2	16	TRBJ2-5	TGTGCCAGCAGCCCAACGGGACTAGCGGGAGGAGAGACCCAGTACTTC	CASSPTGLAGGETQYF
TRBV5-1	-	TRBD2	14	TRBJ2-7	TGCGCCAGCAGCTTGTACAGCGGGAGCTTCGAGCAGTACTTC	CASSLYSGSFEQYF
TRBV10-1	-	-	15	TRBJ2-7	TGCGCCAGCAGTTACTCCGGGACTGGCTCCTACGAGCAGTACTTC	CASSYSGTGSYEQYF
TRBV7-7	-	TRBD2	12	TRBJ2-3	TGTGCCAGCGGACCCGGGGGGGATACGCAGTATTTT	CASGPGGDTQYF
TRBV7-2	few	TRBD2	14	TRBJ2-5	TGTGCCAGCAGCATGCTAGCGGCGGGAGAGACCCAGTACTTC	CASSMLAAGETQYF
TRBV7-9	many	TRBD2	15	TRBJ2-7	TGTGCCAGCTCCTCAACGGGACTAGGGCCCTACGAGCAGTACTTC	CASSSTGLGPYEQYF
TRBV19	-	-	12	TRBJ1-2	TGTGCCAGTAAGGAGGGGTCGGGCGGCTACACCTTC	CASKEGSGGYTF
TRBV2	-	-	12	TRBJ2-3	TGTGCCAGTAAGACGGACACAGATACGCAGTATTTT	CASKTDTDTQYF
TRBV30	many	-	14	TRBJ2-1	TGTGCCTGGAGTGTGATAGGGAGTGCCAATGAGCAGTTCTTC	CAWSVIGSANEQFF
TRBV5-1	-	-	13	TRBJ2-1	TGCGCCAGCAGCCGGAAGGGGGATAATGAGCAGTTCTTC	CASSRKGDNEQFF
TRBV9	few	-	15	TRBJ1-5	TGTGCCAGCAGCGTAGAAGGGGGGCACAATCAGCCCCAGCATTTT	CASSVEGGHNQPQHF
TRBV15	few	-	13	TRBJ2-1	TGTGCCACCAGCAGGGGAGCGCCGAATGAGCAGTTCTTC	CATSRGAPNEQFF